These 10 T cell receptor beta chains originate from one sample sequenced in a study of graft-versus-host responses after intestinal transplantation. The method was immunoSEQ multiplex PCR; TCRdb's version includes in-frame clones alone and lacks a portion of them. In the table there are 9,400 or so clones, about 32% of which are singletons. This material consisted of alloreactive CD4+ T cells from a mixed lymphocyte reaction culture, taken before intestinal transplant. Subset of the sample: CFSE-low proliferating T cells sorted from approximately 6-day pre-transplant mixed lymphocyte reaction (GvH or HvG direction). These receptors originate from a human patient who received an intestinal transplant.

The gene calls are TRBV7-9 and TRBJ1-2; 7 bases fit TRBD1. Germline assignment: CDR1 SEHNR and CDR2 FQNEAQ (reference sequence). The CDR3 covers 14 residues. V trimming: 7 bases; J trimming: 6 bases; junction bases outside the gene matches: 11. The chain's CDR3 is CASTPLGTVDGYTF. The CDR3, as DNA: TGTGCCAGCACCCCTCTCGGGACAGTCGATGGCTACACCTTC.

This clone ranks as medium-sized. The J gene is TRBJ2-7, the V gene TRBV6-5; D is uncertain. The length of the CDR3 is 14 residues. Germline-derived CDR1 and CDR2 are MNHEY and SVGAGI. Trimming cost V 6 bases and J 2 bases, with 14 bases left between them. The CDR3 DNA sequence: TGTGCCAGCAGGGCCCCCAGGCCCCCCTACGAGCAGTACTTC. It is translated as CASRAPRPPYEQYF.

This clone has more than one count but fewer than ten. The chain recombines TRBV5-4 with TRBJ2-7; D possibly corresponds to TRBD1 (6 bases). The CDR3 sequence is 14 residues long. Trimming took off 2 bases at V and 0 bases at J, with 9 bases between the two ends. Germline loops: CDR1 SGHNT, CDR2 YYREEE (reference sequence). The CDR3 loop reads CASSFRGLSYEQYF. DNA for the CDR3: TGTGCCAGCAGCTTCAGGGGTCTCTCCTACGAGCAGTACTTC.

This clone was counted only a few times. J is TRBJ1-5 and V is TRBV2; the match to TRBD1 covers 8 bases. Trimming at V came to 8 bases and at J to 1 base, leaving 7 bases not matched to a gene. CDR1 and CDR2 (germline): SNHLY, FYNNEI. CDR3 length: 15 amino acids. CDR3 protein: CASAGGGWSNQPQHF. In nucleotides, the CDR3 is TGTGCCAGCGCAGGGGGCGGATGGAGCAATCAGCCCCAGCATTTT.

This chain links TRBV6-5 with TRBJ1-2; unclear D gene. V was trimmed by 0 bases and J by 7 bases, leaving 15 bases between them. In germline, CDR1 is MNHEY, CDR2 SVGAGI. The CDR3 loop spans 15 amino acids. CDR3 bases: TGTGCCAGCAGTTACTCCCTGTCCCTAACGGGTGGCTACACCTTC. Protein product: CASSYSLSLTGGYTF.

This clone was found a few times. The chain joins TRBV4-1 to TRBJ2-7; TRBD2 is a possible D gene (7 bases). V lost 3 bases, J lost 1 base, and 19 bases lay in between. This CDR3 has 17 residues. The germline CDR1 and CDR2 sequences are MGHRA and YSYEKL. CDR3 sequence reads: CASSHPLRGRGSYEQYF. Written as DNA, the CDR3 is TGCGCCAGCAGCCACCCCCTGCGGGGGCGCGGGTCCTACGAGCAGTACTTC.

The rearrangement uses TRBV7-7 and TRBJ2-7; 8 bases fit TRBD1. The length of the CDR3 is 13 residues. V gave up 4 bases and J gave up 3 bases; unmatched junction bases: 2. Germline CDR1 and CDR2: SSHAT and FNYEAQ (reference sequence). The CDR3 coding sequence is TGTGCCAGCAGCTCAGACAGGGGCTACGAGCAGTACTTC. This gives the protein CASSSDRGYEQYF.

The chain carries TRBV7-8 and TRBJ2-3; D is perhaps TRBD1 (6 bases). The length of the CDR3 is 16 residues. Trimming stripped 4 bases from V and 0 bases from J, with 14 bases between. Germline V CDR1 and CDR2: SGHVS, FQNEAQ. The CDR3: CASSSWAGASTDTQYF. The CDR3 nucleotides read TGTGCCAGCAGCTCTTGGGCAGGGGCTAGCACAGATACGCAGTATTTT.

The chain recombines TRBV13 with TRBJ2-3, with D tentatively TRBD2 (6 bases). Germline V gives CDR1 PRHDT, CDR2 FYEKMQ (reference sequence). V gave up 5 bases and J gave up 0 bases, with 18 bases separating them. The CDR3 is 17 residues long. Here the CDR3 DNA reads TGTGCCAGCAGCAAAAAGACTCTAGCGCGTAGCACAGATACGCAGTATTTT. Translated, it gives CASSKKTLARSTDTQYF.

This clone came up once. The CDR3 sequence: CASSHRGLGNTEAFF. The CDR3 bases are TGTGCCAGCAGCCACAGGGGGTTGGGGAACACTGAAGCTTTCTTT. The V gene is TRBV7-9, the J gene TRBJ1-1; TRBD1 matches at 8 bases. CDR3 length: 15 residues. From germline, CDR1 is SEHNR and CDR2 FQNEAQ (reference sequence). The trim removed 5 bases at V and 1 base at J, leaving 6 bases unmatched.